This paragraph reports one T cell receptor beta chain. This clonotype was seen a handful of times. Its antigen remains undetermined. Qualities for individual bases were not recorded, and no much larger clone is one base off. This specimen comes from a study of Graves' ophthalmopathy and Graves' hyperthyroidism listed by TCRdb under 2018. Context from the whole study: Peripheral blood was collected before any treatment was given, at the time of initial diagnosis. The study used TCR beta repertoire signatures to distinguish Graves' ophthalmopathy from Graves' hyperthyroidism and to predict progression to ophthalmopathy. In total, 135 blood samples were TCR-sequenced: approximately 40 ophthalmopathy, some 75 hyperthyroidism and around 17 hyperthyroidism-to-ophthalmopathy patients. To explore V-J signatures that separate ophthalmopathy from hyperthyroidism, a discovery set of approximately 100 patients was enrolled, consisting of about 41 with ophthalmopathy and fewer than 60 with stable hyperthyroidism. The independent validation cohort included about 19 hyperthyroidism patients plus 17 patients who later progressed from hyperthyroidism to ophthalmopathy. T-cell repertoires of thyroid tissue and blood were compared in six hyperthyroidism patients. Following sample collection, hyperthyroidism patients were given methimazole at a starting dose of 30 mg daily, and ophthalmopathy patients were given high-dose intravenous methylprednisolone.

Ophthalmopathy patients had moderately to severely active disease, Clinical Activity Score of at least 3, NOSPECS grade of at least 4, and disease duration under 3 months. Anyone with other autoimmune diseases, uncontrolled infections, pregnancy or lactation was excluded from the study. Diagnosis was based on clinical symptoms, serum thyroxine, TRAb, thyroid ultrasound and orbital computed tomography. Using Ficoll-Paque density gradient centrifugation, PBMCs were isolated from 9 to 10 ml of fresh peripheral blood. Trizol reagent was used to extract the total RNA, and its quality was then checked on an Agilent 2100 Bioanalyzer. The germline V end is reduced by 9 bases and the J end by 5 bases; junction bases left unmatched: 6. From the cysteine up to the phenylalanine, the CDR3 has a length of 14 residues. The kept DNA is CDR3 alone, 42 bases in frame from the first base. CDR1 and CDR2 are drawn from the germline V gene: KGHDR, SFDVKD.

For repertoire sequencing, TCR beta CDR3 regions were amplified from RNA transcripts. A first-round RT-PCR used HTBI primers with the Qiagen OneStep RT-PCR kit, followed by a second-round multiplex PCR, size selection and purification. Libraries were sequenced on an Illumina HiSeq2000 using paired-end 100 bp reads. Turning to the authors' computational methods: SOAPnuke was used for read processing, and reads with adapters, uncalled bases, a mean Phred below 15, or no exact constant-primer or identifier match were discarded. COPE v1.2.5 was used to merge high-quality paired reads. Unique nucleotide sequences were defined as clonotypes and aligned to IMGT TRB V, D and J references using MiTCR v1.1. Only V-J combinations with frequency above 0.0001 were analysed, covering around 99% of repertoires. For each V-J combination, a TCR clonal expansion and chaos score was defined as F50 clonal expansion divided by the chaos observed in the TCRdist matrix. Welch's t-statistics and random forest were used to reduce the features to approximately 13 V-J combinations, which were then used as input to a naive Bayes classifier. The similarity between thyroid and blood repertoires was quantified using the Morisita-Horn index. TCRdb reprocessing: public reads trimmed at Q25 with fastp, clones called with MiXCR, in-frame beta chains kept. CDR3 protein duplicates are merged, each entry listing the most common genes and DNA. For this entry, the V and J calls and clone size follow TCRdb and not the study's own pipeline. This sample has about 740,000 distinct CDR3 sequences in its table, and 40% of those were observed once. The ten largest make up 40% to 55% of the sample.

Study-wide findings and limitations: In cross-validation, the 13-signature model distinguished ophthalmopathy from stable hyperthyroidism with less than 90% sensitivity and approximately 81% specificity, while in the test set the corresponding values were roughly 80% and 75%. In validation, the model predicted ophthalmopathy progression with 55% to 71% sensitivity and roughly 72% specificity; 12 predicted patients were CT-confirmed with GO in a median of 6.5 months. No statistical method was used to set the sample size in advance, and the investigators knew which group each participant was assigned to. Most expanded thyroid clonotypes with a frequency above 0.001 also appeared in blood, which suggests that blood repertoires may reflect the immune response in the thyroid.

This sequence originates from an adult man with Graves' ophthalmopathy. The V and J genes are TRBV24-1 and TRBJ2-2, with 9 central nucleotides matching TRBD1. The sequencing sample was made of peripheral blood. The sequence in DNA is TGTGCCACCGAGGGGACAGGGCAAACCGGGGAGCTGTTTTTT. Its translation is CATEGTGQTGELFF.